Below, 10 T cell receptor beta chains from the same sample are listed, as sequenced in a study of T-cell memory formation after mild COVID-19. TCRdb used MiXCR to reprocess the 5' RACE reads, holding one entry per CDR3 protein. The table lists roughly 350,000 distinct CDR3 sequences, around 13% of them singletons. Sequences were obtained from PBMCs or a T cell subset sorted from them (not recorded which). These receptors came from a man aged 18 to 30 who had mild COVID-19 (a few samples of this study predate the infection). Cell type and time point are not known.

The chain is built from TRBV29-1 and TRBJ2-2; D call uncertain. CDR3 size: 13 residues. Trimming took off 3 bases at V and 0 bases at J, with 5 bases between the two ends. Per germline, CDR1 SQVTM and CDR2 ANQGSEA. The chain's CDR3 is CSVDPTNTGELFF. In nucleotides, the CDR3 is TGCAGCGTTGACCCAACGAACACCGGGGAGCTGTTTTTT.

This clonotype was seen at least ten times. This rearrangement joins TRBV7-2 to TRBJ2-1; D remains ambiguous. Trimming pared 5 bases from V and 0 bases from J, leaving 11 bases between. The CDR3 runs 15 residues. Germline CDR1 is SGHTA and CDR2 is FQGNSA. CDR3 bases: TGTGCCAGCAGCCCCCCGACTGCCTCCTACAATGAGCAGTTCTTC. This gives the protein CASSPPTASYNEQFF.

The J gene is TRBJ2-7, the V gene TRBV23-1; D call uncertain. TRBV23-1 is marked as an open reading frame, function uncertain. The CDR3 sequence is 16 residues long. V was cut by 2 bases and J by 3 bases, with 17 bases left in between. CDR3 bases: TGCGCCAGCAGTCAACCACGCGGTGGTCCGAGCTACGAGCAGTACGTC. It translates to CASSQPRGGPSYEQYV.

V is TRBV6-6 and J is TRBJ1-2, with D tentatively TRBD1 (6 bases). The CDR3 length is 13 residues. Germline values: CDR1 MNHNY, CDR2 SVGAGI (reference sequence). V shed 5 bases and J shed 6 bases, with 13 bases lying between them. CDR3 sequence reads: CASSPDRSHGYTF. CDR3 coding DNA: TGTGCCAGCAGTCCCGACAGGTCCCATGGCTACACCTTC.

Ten or more counts support this clonotype. The chain employs TRBV5-1 and TRBJ2-1, with no clear D. The CDR3 consists of 15 residues. The V end lost 0 bases, the J end lost 1 base, and 8 bases lay between the germline ends. Germline CDR1 and CDR2: SGHRS and YFSETQ. For the CDR3, the DNA is TGCGCCAGCAGCTTGGGGTCACTATCCTACAATGAGCAGTTCTTC. Protein product: CASSLGSLSYNEQFF.

This sequence joins TRBV19 and TRBJ1-6; 7 bases are shared with TRBD1. The V and J ends lost 6 bases and 9 bases, in that order; junction bases with no gene match: 11. Germline lookup yields CDR1 LNHDA and CDR2 SQIVND (reference sequence). This CDR3 comprises 15 residues. The CDR3 sequence is CASSFGTASGSPLHF. In DNA, the CDR3 is TGTGCCAGTAGCTTCGGGACAGCTAGTGGTTCACCCCTCCACTTT.

CDR3 protein: CASTEWDSSGANVLTF. The CDR3 DNA reads as TGTGCCAGCACCGAATGGGACAGCTCTGGGGCCAACGTCCTGACTTTC. The chain carries TRBV6-5 and TRBJ2-6, with 7 bases lining up with TRBD1. V shed 7 bases and J 0 bases; nucleotides not matched to a gene: 6. Germline assignment: CDR1 MNHEY and CDR2 SVGAGI. The CDR3 consists of 16 residues.

V is TRBV12-3 or TRBV12-4 and J is TRBJ1-2; 7 bases are shared with TRBD1. CDR3 length: 15 residues. Trimming removed 2 bases from V and 2 bases from J; junction bases left unmatched: 5. The CDR3 loop reads CASSLRTGGNYGYTF. As DNA, the CDR3 is TGTGCCAGCAGTTTAAGGACAGGAGGAAACTATGGCTACACCTTC.

Comment on this clonotype: A much larger clonotype is one base distant, so this may be a read error. The genes are TRBV7-2 and TRBJ1-1; D remains unclear. The CDR3 extends over 14 amino acids. CDR1 and CDR2 from the germline V gene are SGHTA and FQGNSA. V was shortened by 5 bases and J by 11 bases, with 21 bases between the two germline ends. CDR3 in DNA: TGTGCCAGCAGCCTACAGCTTGGCGACCCTCGTGCTTTCTTT. Translating it yields CASSLQLGDPRAFF.

This clonotype was observed a few times. The V gene is TRBV12-3 or TRBV12-4, the J gene TRBJ1-2; D unresolved. The CDR3 length is 14 residues. The V end was cut by 6 bases, the J end by 2 bases, with 13 bases between. The chain's CDR3 is CASSPGRVNYGYTF. CDR3 nucleotide sequence: TGTGCCAGCAGCCCTGGACGGGTGAACTATGGCTACACCTTC.